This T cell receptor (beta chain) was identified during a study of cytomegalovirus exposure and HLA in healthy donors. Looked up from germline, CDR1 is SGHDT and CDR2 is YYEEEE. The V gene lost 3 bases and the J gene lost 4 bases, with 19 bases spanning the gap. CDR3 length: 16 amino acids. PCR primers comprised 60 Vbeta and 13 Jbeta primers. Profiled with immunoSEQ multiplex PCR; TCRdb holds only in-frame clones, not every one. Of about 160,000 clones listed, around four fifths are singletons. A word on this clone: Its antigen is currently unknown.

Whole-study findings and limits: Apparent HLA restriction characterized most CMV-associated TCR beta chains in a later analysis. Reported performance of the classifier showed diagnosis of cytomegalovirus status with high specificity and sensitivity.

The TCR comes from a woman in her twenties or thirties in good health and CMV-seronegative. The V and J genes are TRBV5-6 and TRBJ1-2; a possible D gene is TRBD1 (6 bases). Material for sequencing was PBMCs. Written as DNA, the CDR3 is TGTGCCAGCAGCTCCACATCAATAACAGGGTCCTATGGCTACACCTTC. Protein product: CASSSTSITGSYGYTF.